Listed below are T cell receptor beta chains from one sample, sequenced in a study of cytomegalovirus exposure and HLA in healthy donors. Assay used: immunoSEQ multiplex PCR; TCRdb lists only in-frame clones, some missing. The table lists approximately 150,000 clones, about nine tenths of them singletons. Sequencing was done on a sample of PBMCs. These receptors were collected from a man between 18 and 29 years old in good health and CMV-seropositive. Both conserved end residues are part of each CDR3. Fields, in order: D gene, V gene, J gene, clone size, CDR3 protein, CDR3 DNA. D genes are given only for firm matches. Clone sizes are given selectively: once, few, many, or a class where the clone is expanded.

d_gene: .; v_gene: TRBV4-1; j_gene: TRBJ2-7; abundance: .; CDR3aa: CASRDTRGTPVKQYF; CDR3nt: TGCGCCAGCAGGGATACTCGCGGGACCCCTGTTAAGCAGTACTTC
d_gene: .; v_gene: TRBV6-5; j_gene: TRBJ1-1; abundance: .; CDR3aa: CASSLLQGTEAFF; CDR3nt: TGTGCCAGCAGTTTGCTTCAGGGGACTGAAGCTTTCTTT
d_gene: .; v_gene: TRBV6-1; j_gene: TRBJ2-7; abundance: .; CDR3aa: CASSEDGLAQGEQYF; CDR3nt: TGTGCCAGCAGTGAAGATGGGCTAGCGCAGGGCGAGCAGTACTTC
d_gene: TRBD1; v_gene: TRBV29-1; j_gene: TRBJ2-1; abundance: .; CDR3aa: CSVTGQAGEQFF; CDR3nt: TGCAGCGTTACCGGACAGGCGGGTGAGCAGTTCTTC
d_gene: .; v_gene: TRBV19; j_gene: TRBJ2-7; abundance: .; CDR3aa: CASSIAQGPYEQYF; CDR3nt: TGTGCCAGTAGTATAGCGCAGGGGCCCTACGAGCAGTACTTC
d_gene: TRBD1; v_gene: TRBV7-6; j_gene: TRBJ1-5; abundance: .; CDR3aa: CASSLLSPGQSINQPQHF; CDR3nt: TGTGCCAGCAGCTTATTGAGCCCGGGACAGTCTATCAATCAGCCCCAGCATTTT
d_gene: .; v_gene: TRBV6-4; j_gene: TRBJ1-5; abundance: few; CDR3aa: CASSVVSDQPQHF; CDR3nt: TGTGCCAGCAGTGTCGTTAGCGATCAGCCCCAGCATTTT
d_gene: TRBD1; v_gene: TRBV7-9; j_gene: TRBJ1-5; abundance: .; CDR3aa: CASSLQGAFQPQHF; CDR3nt: TGTGCCAGCAGCTTACAGGGGGCATTTCAGCCCCAGCATTTT
d_gene: TRBD2; v_gene: TRBV5-8; j_gene: TRBJ2-7; abundance: .; CDR3aa: CASSRGTTPWYEQYF; CDR3nt: TGTGCCAGCAGCCGGGGGACTACCCCTTGGTACGAGCAGTACTTC
d_gene: TRBD1; v_gene: TRBV29-1; j_gene: TRBJ2-7; abundance: .; CDR3aa: CSVTGEVYEQYF; CDR3nt: TGCAGCGTGACAGGGGAGGTCTACGAGCAGTACTTC
d_gene: .; v_gene: TRBV19; j_gene: TRBJ2-5; abundance: .; CDR3aa: CASSIGGHQETQYF; CDR3nt: TGTGCCAGTAGTATCGGAGGGCACCAAGAGACCCAGTACTTC
d_gene: TRBD1; v_gene: TRBV11-3; j_gene: TRBJ2-7; abundance: .; CDR3aa: CASSQTGGYEQYF; CDR3nt: TGTGCCAGCAGCCAGACAGGGGGCTACGAGCAGTACTTC
d_gene: TRBD2; v_gene: TRBV19; j_gene: TRBJ2-7; abundance: few; CDR3aa: CASSSRREGYEQYF; CDR3nt: TGTGCCAGTAGTAGTCGGCGGGAGGGTTACGAGCAGTACTTC
d_gene: .; v_gene: TRBV4-1; j_gene: TRBJ1-2; abundance: .; CDR3aa: CASSQGSSFFTNYGYTF; CDR3nt: TGCGCCAGCAGCCAAGGGAGCAGTTTCTTCACTAACTATGGCTACACCTTC
d_gene: .; v_gene: TRBV30; j_gene: TRBJ1-1; abundance: .; CDR3aa: CASRRDTEAFF; CDR3nt: TGTGCCTCCCGCAGGGACACTGAAGCTTTCTTT
d_gene: .; v_gene: TRBV5-1; j_gene: TRBJ1-2; abundance: few; CDR3aa: CASSPGTFYGYTF; CDR3nt: TGCGCCAGCAGCCCAGGGACTTTCTATGGCTACACCTTC
d_gene: TRBD2; v_gene: TRBV28; j_gene: TRBJ2-3; abundance: .; CDR3aa: CASSLAGLAGPTDTQYF; CDR3nt: TGTGCCAGCAGTTTAGCGGGACTAGCGGGGCCCACAGATACGCAGTATTTT
d_gene: .; v_gene: TRBV6-1; j_gene: TRBJ1-1; abundance: .; CDR3aa: CASSSRAEAFF; CDR3nt: TGTGCCAGCAGCTCTAGAGCTGAAGCTTTCTTT
d_gene: TRBD1; v_gene: TRBV30; j_gene: TRBJ1-4; abundance: .; CDR3aa: CAWSVLGTGSATNEKLFF; CDR3nt: TGTGCCTGGAGTGTCCTCGGGACAGGGAGTGCAACTAATGAAAAACTGTTTTTT
d_gene: .; v_gene: TRBV19; j_gene: TRBJ2-1; abundance: once; CDR3aa: CASSGGTDPTYNEQFF; CDR3nt: TGTGCCAGTAGTGGAGGGACAGACCCTACCTACAATGAGCAGTTCTTC
d_gene: TRBD1; v_gene: TRBV2; j_gene: TRBJ2-5; abundance: once; CDR3aa: CASRPQGMGETQYF; CDR3nt: TGTGCCAGCAGACCACAGGGGATGGGAGAGACCCAGTACTTC
d_gene: TRBD2; v_gene: TRBV7-6; j_gene: TRBJ2-1; abundance: .; CDR3aa: CASSLPGTSGRDSYNEQFF; CDR3nt: TGTGCCAGCAGCCTGCCCGGGACTAGCGGGAGGGACTCCTACAATGAGCAGTTCTTC
d_gene: TRBD1; v_gene: TRBV4-2; j_gene: TRBJ1-2; abundance: .; CDR3aa: CASSQGPGQGSGYTF; CDR3nt: TGTGCCAGCAGCCAGGGACCGGGACAGGGGAGTGGCTACACCTTC
d_gene: .; v_gene: TRBV10-3; j_gene: TRBJ1-1; abundance: .; CDR3aa: CAIRPGTAYEAFF; CDR3nt: TGTGCCATCAGACCGGGGACTGCCTACGAAGCTTTCTTT
d_gene: .; v_gene: TRBV27; j_gene: TRBJ2-7; abundance: .; CDR3aa: CASSGSGGYEQYF; CDR3nt: TGTGCCAGCAGTGGGTCCGGGGGATACGAGCAGTACTTC
d_gene: TRBD2; v_gene: TRBV4-1; j_gene: TRBJ2-1; abundance: .; CDR3aa: CASSQETTGGRGEQFF; CDR3nt: TGCGCCAGCAGCCAAGAAACGACTGGCGGGAGGGGTGAGCAGTTCTTC
d_gene: .; v_gene: TRBV27; j_gene: TRBJ1-2; abundance: .; CDR3aa: CASSPMAGGGYTF; CDR3nt: TGTGCCAGCAGTCCTATGGCGGGCGGTGGCTACACCTTC
d_gene: .; v_gene: TRBV10-2; j_gene: TRBJ2-1; abundance: few; CDR3aa: CASSSRYNEQFF; CDR3nt: TGCGCCAGCAGTTCTAGGTACAATGAGCAGTTCTTC
d_gene: TRBD1; v_gene: TRBV5-1; j_gene: TRBJ1-1; abundance: .; CDR3aa: CASSLRPTGVLNTEAFF; CDR3nt: TGCGCCAGCAGCTTGAGGCCGACAGGGGTTTTGAACACTGAAGCTTTCTTT
d_gene: TRBD1; v_gene: TRBV4-1; j_gene: TRBJ1-2; abundance: few; CDR3aa: CASSQTDRDHYGYTF; CDR3nt: TGCGCCAGCAGCCAGACGGACAGGGACCACTATGGCTACACCTTC
d_gene: .; v_gene: TRBV9; j_gene: TRBJ1-1; abundance: .; CDR3aa: CASSVDPGSTEAFF; CDR3nt: TGTGCCAGCAGCGTAGATCCGGGATCCACTGAAGCTTTCTTT
d_gene: .; v_gene: TRBV9; j_gene: TRBJ1-3; abundance: .; CDR3aa: CASSGGFWEGSGNTIYF; CDR3nt: TGTGCCAGCAGCGGGGGATTTTGGGAGGGGTCGGGAAACACCATATATTTT
d_gene: TRBD1; v_gene: TRBV5-1; j_gene: TRBJ2-5; abundance: .; CDR3aa: CASSSRQGAFQETQYF; CDR3nt: TGCGCCAGCAGCTCAAGACAGGGGGCGTTCCAAGAGACCCAGTACTTC
d_gene: .; v_gene: TRBV5-1; j_gene: TRBJ1-5; abundance: .; CDR3aa: CASSLGGQPDQPQHF; CDR3nt: TGCGCCAGCAGCTTAGGGGGTCAGCCGGATCAGCCCCAGCATTTT
d_gene: TRBD2; v_gene: TRBV19; j_gene: TRBJ2-5; abundance: .; CDR3aa: CASQAGTKETQYF; CDR3nt: TGTGCCAGCCAGGCCGGGACTAAAGAGACCCAGTACTTC
d_gene: .; v_gene: TRBV27; j_gene: TRBJ2-1; abundance: .; CDR3aa: CASSFLEWGHEQFF; CDR3nt: TGTGCCAGCAGTTTCCTTGAGTGGGGGCATGAGCAGTTCTTC
d_gene: TRBD1; v_gene: TRBV28; j_gene: TRBJ2-2; abundance: .; CDR3aa: CASSLNDRGVFDTGELFF; CDR3nt: TGTGCCAGCAGTTTGAATGACAGGGGAGTTTTTGACACCGGGGAGCTGTTTTTT
d_gene: TRBD1; v_gene: TRBV30; j_gene: TRBJ1-4; abundance: .; CDR3aa: CASDSGTGVEKLFF; CDR3nt: TGTGCCTCTGACTCCGGGACAGGGGTAGAAAAACTGTTTTTT
d_gene: TRBD1; v_gene: TRBV18; j_gene: TRBJ1-5; abundance: .; CDR3aa: CASSPGGTGDPRPQHF; CDR3nt: TGTGCCAGCTCACCAGGGGGGACAGGGGACCCACGGCCCCAGCATTTT
d_gene: TRBD2; v_gene: TRBV15; j_gene: TRBJ2-7; abundance: .; CDR3aa: CATSRDRGAYEQYF; CDR3nt: TGTGCCACCAGCAGAGATCGGGGGGCCTACGAGCAGTACTTC
d_gene: .; v_gene: TRBV6-1; j_gene: TRBJ1-5; abundance: .; CDR3aa: CASSGQSGQPQHF; CDR3nt: TGTGCCAGCAGCGGACAGTCCGGTCAGCCCCAGCATTTT
d_gene: TRBD2; v_gene: TRBV11-2; j_gene: TRBJ2-3; abundance: .; CDR3aa: CASSLRDYNLYTDTQYF; CDR3nt: TGTGCCAGCAGCTTACGGGACTACAACCTTTACACAGATACGCAGTATTTT
d_gene: TRBD2; v_gene: TRBV4-1; j_gene: TRBJ2-5; abundance: .; CDR3aa: CASSHDRLAGGQKGTQYF; CDR3nt: TGCGCCAGCAGCCATGATAGACTAGCGGGGGGCCAAAAGGGGACCCAGTACTTC
d_gene: TRBD1; v_gene: TRBV6-1; j_gene: TRBJ1-4; abundance: .; CDR3aa: CASSPGTAEKLFF; CDR3nt: TGTGCCAGCAGTCCCGGGACAGCCGAAAAACTGTTTTTT
d_gene: .; v_gene: TRBV30; j_gene: TRBJ1-1; abundance: medium-sized; CDR3aa: CAWRNYMNTEAFF; CDR3nt: TGTGCCTGGAGAAATTACATGAACACTGAAGCTTTCTTT
d_gene: .; v_gene: TRBV14; j_gene: TRBJ1-2; abundance: .; CDR3aa: CASSQVIGGGYTF; CDR3nt: TGTGCCAGCAGCCAAGTTATAGGAGGAGGCTACACCTTC
d_gene: .; v_gene: TRBV7-2; j_gene: TRBJ1-5; abundance: .; CDR3aa: CASSLDPRGSGNQPQHF; CDR3nt: TGTGCCAGCAGCTTAGACCCTCGGGGGTCCGGCAATCAGCCCCAGCATTTT